This TCR beta chain originates from a study of cytomegalovirus exposure and HLA in healthy donors. Study-wide results and caveats: Usually a TCR sequence was rare, but some public TCRs were found in many donors.

Primers for the PCR totalled 60 Vbeta and 13 Jbeta. The assay was immunoSEQ multiplex PCR, and TCRdb's table has in-frame clones only and misses some. The table lists more than 40,000 clones, with about 2.5% in the top ten. Notes on this clone: The target antigen is unknown.

Healthy bone marrow donors made up the cohort. V was pared by 0 bases and J by 6 bases, with 12 bases between. CDR3 length equals 16 residues. In germline, CDR1 is MNHEY, CDR2 SVGAGI. The sequence came from a female donor in good health and CMV-seronegative. This chain uses TRBV6-5 with TRBJ1-6; D is undetermined. The sequenced sample consisted of PBMCs. The DNA of the CDR3 is TGTGCCAGCAGTTACTCGAGTTTATCCCCTAATTCACCCCTCCACTTT. Translated: CASSYSSLSPNSPLHF.